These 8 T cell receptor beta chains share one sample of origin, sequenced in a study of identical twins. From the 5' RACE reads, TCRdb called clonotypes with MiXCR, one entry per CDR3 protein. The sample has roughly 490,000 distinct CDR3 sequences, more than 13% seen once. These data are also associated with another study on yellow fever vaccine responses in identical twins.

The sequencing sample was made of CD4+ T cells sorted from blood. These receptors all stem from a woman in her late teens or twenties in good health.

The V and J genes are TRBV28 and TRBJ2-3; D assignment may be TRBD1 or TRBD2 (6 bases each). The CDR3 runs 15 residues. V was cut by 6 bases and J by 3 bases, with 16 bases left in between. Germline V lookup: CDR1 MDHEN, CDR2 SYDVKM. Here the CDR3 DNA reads TGTGCCAGCAGGGGGGCCGGGGGCGCGACAGATACGCAGTATTTT. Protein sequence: CASRGAGGATDTQYF.

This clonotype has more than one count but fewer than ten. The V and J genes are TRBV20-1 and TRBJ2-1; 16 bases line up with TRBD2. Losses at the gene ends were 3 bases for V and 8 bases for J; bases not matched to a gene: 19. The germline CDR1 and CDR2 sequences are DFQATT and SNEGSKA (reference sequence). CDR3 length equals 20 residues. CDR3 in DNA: TGCAGTGCTAGGGGACCGAGTTTTGGGGGACTAGCGGGGGGGCCCCATGAGCAGTTCTTC. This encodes CSARGPSFGGLAGGPHEQFF.

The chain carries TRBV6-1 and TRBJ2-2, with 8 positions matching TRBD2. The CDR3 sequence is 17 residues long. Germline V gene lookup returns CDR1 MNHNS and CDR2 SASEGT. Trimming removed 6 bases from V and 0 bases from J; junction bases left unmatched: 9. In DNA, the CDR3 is TGTGCCAGCAGGAATCCCCAGCGGGGGCCGAACACCGGGGAGCTGTTTTTT. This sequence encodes CASRNPQRGPNTGELFF.

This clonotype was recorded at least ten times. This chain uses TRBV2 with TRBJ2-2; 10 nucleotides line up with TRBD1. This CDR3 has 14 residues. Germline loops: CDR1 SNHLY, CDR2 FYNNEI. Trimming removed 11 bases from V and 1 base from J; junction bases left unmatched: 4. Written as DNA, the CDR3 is TGTGCCGGACAGGGGGAGATGAACACCGGGGAGCTGTTTTTT. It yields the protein CAGQGEMNTGELFF. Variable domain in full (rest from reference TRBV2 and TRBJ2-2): EPEVTQTPSHQVTQMGQEVILRCVPISNHLYFYWYRQILGQKVEFLVSFYNNEISEKSEIFDDQFSVERPDGSNFTLKIRSTKLEDSAMYFCAGQGEMNTGELFFGEGSRLTVL.

The CDR3 coding sequence is TGTGCCAGCAGTTTCCCCTCTCAGAGGACAGATACGCAGTATTTT. As protein: CASSFPSQRTDTQYF. V and J are TRBV12-3 or TRBV12-4 and TRBJ2-3; no clear D gene. With 3 bases removed from V and 3 bases from J, the gap between germline ends came to 13 bases. The CDR3 length is 15 residues.

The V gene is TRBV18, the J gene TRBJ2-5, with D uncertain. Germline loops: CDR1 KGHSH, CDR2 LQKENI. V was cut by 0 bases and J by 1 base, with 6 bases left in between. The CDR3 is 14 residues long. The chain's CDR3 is CASSPPTAQETQYF. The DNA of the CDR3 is TGTGCCAGCTCACCACCTACAGCCCAAGAGACCCAGTACTTC.

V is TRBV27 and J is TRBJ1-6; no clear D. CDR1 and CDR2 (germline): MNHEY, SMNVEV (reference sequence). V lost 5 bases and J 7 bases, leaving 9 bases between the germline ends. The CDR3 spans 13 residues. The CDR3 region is CASSMRGNSPLHF. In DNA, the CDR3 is TGTGCCAGCAGTATGAGAGGCAATTCACCCCTCCACTTT.

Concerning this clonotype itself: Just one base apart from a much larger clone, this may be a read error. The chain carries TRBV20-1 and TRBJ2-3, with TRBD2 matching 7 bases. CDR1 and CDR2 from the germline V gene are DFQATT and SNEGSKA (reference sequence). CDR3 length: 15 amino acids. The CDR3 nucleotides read TGCTGTGCCACTTCCCCTAGCGGAAGCACAGATACGCAGTATTTT. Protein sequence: CCATSPSGSTDTQYF.